This T cell receptor beta chain was sequenced in a study of tumor-infiltrating lymphocytes in oesophageal squamous cell carcinoma. Germline V lookup: CDR1 SGHRS, CDR2 YFSETQ. The ends were cut back, 4 bases at V and 7 bases at J, with 12 bases in the middle. This CDR3 contains 13 residues. MiXCR, run by TCRdb on the PCR reads, gives a single entry per CDR3 protein. The table lists several thousand distinct CDR3 sequences, roughly 13% of them singletons. The TCR sequence derives from a male donor with esophageal squamous cell carcinoma. Sequenced: esophageal tumor tissue. The V gene is TRBV5-1, the J gene TRBJ2-4; D is unresolved. DNA of the CDR3: TGCGCCAGCAGCCCGGGTTCGTTGAACATTCAGTACTTC. This translates into CASSPGSLNIQYF. Based on the CDR3 plus reference TRBV5-1 and TRBJ2-4, the full variable domain is KAGVTQTPRYLIKTRGQQVTLSCSPISGHRSVSWYQQTPGQGLQFLFEYFSETQRNKGNFPGRFSGRQFSNSRSEMNVSTLELGDSALYLCASSPGSLNIQYFGAGTRLSVL.